The source of this T cell receptor beta chain is a study of beta chain features in type 1 diabetes. General study results and limits: Patients with Type 1 diabetes showed moderately but significantly shorter TCRB CDR3s in all four CD4+ subsets.

Reverse transcribing all isolated RNA meant expressed TCRB transcripts were sequenced. Measured with immunoSEQ multiplex PCR; TCRdb has only the in-frame clones, and not every one. The sample carries roughly 730,000 clones, under 15% recorded once. This clone was observed a few times. Antigen: not known. V gave up 7 bases and J gave up 1 base, with 13 bases separating them. This CDR3 region has 13 residues. Germline lookup yields CDR1 SQVTM and CDR2 ANQGSEA. J is TRBJ1-1 and V is TRBV29-1, with D tentatively TRBD1 (5 bases). The clonotype was recovered from a young man with type 1 diabetes. Sequencing input: naive CD4+ T cells from blood. The CDR3 DNA reads as TGCAGCGCCGTACAAGGGACGAACACTGAAGCTTTCTTT. Translation gives CSAVQGTNTEAFF. Full variable domain (outside the CDR3, taken from reference TRBV29-1 and TRBJ1-1): SAVISQKPSRDICQRGTSLTIQCQVDSQVTMMFWYRQQPGQSLTLIATANQGSEATYESGFVIDKFPISRPNLTFSTLTVSNMSPEDSSIYLCSAVQGTNTEAFFGQGTRLTVV.